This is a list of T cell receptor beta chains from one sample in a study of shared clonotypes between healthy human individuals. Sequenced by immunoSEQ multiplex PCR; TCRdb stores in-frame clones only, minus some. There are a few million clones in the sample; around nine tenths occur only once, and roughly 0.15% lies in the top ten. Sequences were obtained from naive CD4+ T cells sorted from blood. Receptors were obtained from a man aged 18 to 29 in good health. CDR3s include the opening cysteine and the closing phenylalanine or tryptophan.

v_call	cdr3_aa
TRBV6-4	CASSDSLQGGGYTF
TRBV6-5	CASSYGPGVTGELFF
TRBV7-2	CASSPREGYYEQYF
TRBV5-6	CASSFTTSGRMYEQYF
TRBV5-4	CASSLLLAGEETQYF
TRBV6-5	CASSYRDRGYGYTF
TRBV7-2	CASSLTGQKNTEAFF
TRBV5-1	CASSLAGLAGYNEQFF
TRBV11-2	CASSLGDRATNEKLFF
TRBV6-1	CASSEAQVRNSPLHF
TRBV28	CASQTSGTGNTEAFF
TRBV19	CASKAEGTDTQYF
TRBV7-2	CASSRHETQYF
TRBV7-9	CASSLDTSSYEQYF
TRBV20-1	CSAPHNSPLHF
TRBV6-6	CASSLTENTEAFF
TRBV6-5	CASSYLAGRDTQYF
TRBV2	CASSDPSMASGRAAAYEQYF
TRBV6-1	CASKSRTDTQYF
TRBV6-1	CATVRGLSTDTQYF
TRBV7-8	CASSSALRGGGPYEQYF
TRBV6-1	CASSWGNSPLHF
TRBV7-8	CASSLEGGLNTEAFF
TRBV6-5	CASSQSGTSPLHF
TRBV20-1	CSASGTRAFF
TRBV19	CASKGGSKMGETQYF
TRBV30	CAWSGQSNTEAFF
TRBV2	CASESVSNTGELFF